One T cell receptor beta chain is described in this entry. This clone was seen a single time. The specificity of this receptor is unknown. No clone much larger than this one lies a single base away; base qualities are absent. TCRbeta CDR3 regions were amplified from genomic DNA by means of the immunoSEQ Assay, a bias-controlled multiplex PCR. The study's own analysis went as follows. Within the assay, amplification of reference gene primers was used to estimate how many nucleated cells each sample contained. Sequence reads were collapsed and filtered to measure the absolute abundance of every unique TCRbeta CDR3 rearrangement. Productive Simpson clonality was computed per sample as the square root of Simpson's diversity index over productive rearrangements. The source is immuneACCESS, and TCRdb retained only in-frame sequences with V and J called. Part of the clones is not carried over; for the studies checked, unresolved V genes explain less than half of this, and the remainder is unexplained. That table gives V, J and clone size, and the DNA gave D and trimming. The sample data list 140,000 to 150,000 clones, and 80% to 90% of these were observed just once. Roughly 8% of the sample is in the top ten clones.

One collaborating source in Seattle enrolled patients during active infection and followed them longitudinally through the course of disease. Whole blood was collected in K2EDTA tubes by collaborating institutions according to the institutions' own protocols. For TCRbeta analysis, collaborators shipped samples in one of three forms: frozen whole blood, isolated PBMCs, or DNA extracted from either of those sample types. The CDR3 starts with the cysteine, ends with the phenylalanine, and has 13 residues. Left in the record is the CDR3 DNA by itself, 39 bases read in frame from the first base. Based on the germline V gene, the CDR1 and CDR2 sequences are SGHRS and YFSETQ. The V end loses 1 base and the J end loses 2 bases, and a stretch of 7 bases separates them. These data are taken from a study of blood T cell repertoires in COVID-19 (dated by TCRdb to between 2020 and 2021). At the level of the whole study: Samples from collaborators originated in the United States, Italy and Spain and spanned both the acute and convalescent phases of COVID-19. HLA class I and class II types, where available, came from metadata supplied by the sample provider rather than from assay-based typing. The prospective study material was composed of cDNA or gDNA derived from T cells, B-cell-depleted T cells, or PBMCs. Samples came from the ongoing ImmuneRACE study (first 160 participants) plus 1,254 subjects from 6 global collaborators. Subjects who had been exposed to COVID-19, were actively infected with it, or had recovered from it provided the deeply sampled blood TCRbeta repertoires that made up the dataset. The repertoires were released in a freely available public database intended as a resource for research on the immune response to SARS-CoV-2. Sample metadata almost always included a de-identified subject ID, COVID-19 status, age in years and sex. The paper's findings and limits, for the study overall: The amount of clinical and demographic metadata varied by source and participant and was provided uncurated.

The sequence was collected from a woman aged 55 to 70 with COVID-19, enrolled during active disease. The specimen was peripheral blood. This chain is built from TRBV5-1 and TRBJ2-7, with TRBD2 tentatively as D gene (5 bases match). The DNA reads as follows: TGCGCCAGCAGCTTGACACTAGCCTACGAGCAGTACTTC. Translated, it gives CASSLTLAYEQYF.